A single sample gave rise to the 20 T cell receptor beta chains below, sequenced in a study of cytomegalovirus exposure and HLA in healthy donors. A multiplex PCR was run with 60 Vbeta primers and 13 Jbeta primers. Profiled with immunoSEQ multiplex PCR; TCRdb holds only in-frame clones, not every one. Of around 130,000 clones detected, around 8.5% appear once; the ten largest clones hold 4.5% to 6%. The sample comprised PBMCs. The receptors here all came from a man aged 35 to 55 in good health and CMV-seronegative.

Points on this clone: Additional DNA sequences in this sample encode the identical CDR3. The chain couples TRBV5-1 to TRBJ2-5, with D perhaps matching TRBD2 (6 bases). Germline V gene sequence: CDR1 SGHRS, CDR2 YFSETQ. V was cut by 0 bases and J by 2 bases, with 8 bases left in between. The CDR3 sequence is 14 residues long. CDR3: CASSLGGVQETQYF. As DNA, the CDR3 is TGCGCCAGCAGCTTGGGCGGGGTACAAGAGACCCAGTACTTC.

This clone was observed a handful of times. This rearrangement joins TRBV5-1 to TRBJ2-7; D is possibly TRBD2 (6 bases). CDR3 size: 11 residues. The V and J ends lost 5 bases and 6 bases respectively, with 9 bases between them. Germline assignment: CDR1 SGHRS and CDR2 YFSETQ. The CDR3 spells CASREGSEQYF. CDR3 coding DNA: TGCGCCAGCAGGGAGGGTAGCGAGCAGTACTTC.

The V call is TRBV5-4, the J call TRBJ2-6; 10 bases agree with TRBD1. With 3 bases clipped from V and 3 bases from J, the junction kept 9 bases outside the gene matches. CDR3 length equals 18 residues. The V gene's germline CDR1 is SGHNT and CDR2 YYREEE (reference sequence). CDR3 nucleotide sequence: TGTGCCAGCAGCTGGGGACAGGGGAGAACTTATGGGGCCAACGTCCTGACTTTC. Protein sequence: CASSWGQGRTYGANVLTF.

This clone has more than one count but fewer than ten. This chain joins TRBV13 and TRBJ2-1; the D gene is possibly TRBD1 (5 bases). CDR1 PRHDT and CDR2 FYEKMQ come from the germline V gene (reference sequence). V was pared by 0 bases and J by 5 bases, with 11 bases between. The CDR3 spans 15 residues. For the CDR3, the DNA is TGTGCCAGCAGCTTAGGCCGCAGGGCGGACAATGAGCAGTTCTTC. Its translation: CASSLGRRADNEQFF. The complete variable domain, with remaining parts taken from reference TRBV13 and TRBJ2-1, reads AAGVIQSPRHLIKEKRETATLKCYPIPRHDTVYWYQQGPGQDPQFLISFYEKMQSDKGSIPDRFSAQQFSDYHSELNMSSLELGDSALYFCASSLGRRADNEQFFGPGTRLTVL.

CDR3 DNA: TGTGCCAGCCGCCCTGGCGGGGCCCTCTCCTACGAGCAGTACTTC. This codes for CASRPGGALSYEQYF. The J gene is TRBJ2-7, the V gene TRBV27; TRBD2 might be the D (6 bases). The length of the CDR3 is 15 residues. V gave up 8 bases and J gave up 0 bases, with 17 bases separating them. The germline gives CDR1 MNHEY, CDR2 SMNVEV (reference sequence).

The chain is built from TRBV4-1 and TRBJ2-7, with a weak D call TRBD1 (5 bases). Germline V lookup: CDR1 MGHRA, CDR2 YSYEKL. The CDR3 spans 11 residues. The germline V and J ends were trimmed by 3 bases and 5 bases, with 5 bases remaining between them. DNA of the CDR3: TGCGCCAGCAGCCAGGGGCACGAGCAGTACTTC. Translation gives CASSQGHEQYF.

The CDR3: CASSMGGAGELFF. DNA for the CDR3: TGTGCCAGCAGTATGGGGGGGGCCGGGGAGCTGTTTTTT. The chain links TRBV5-5 to TRBJ2-2, with TRBD2 identical over 7 bases. The CDR3 spans 13 residues. Trimming at V came to 5 bases and at J to 6 bases, leaving 4 bases not matched to a gene. Germline CDR1 SGHKS, CDR2 YYEKEE (reference sequence). The full variable domain, rest sourced from reference TRBV5-5 and TRBJ2-2, is DAGVTQSPTHLIKTRGQQVTLRCSPISGHKSVSWYQQVLGQGPQFIFQYYEKEERGRGNFPDRFSARQFPNYSSELNVNALLLGDSALYLCASSMGGAGELFFGEGSRLTVL.

The CDR3 coding sequence is TGTGCTAGTGGTTTGGATCGACTGGGGACAGGTTTCTACGAGCAGTACTTC. This codes for CASGLDRLGTGFYEQYF. The chain couples TRBV12-5 to TRBJ2-7, with 8 bases identical to TRBD1. Per the germline V gene, CDR1 is LGHNT and CDR2 is FRNRAP. J was trimmed by 3 bases and V by 1 base; bases with no gene match: 11. The CDR3 has 17 amino acids.

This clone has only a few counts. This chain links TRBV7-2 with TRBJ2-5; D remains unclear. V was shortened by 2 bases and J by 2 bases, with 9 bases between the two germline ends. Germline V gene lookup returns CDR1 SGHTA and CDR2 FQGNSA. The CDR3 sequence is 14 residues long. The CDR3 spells CASSLQLGQETQYF. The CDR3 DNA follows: TGTGCCAGCAGCTTACAGCTCGGGCAAGAGACCCAGTACTTC.

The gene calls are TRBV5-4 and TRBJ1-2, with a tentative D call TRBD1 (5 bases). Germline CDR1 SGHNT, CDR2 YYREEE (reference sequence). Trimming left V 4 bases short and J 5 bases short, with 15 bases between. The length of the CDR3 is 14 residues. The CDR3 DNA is TGTGCCAGCAGCCCGATGGCGGGGGGGTATGGCTACACCTTC. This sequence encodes CASSPMAGGYGYTF.

The CDR3 sequence is CASSATGTGDGYTF. The CDR3 region has the DNA TGTGCCAGCAGCGCCACCGGGACAGGGGATGGCTACACCTTC. This chain uses TRBV9 with TRBJ1-2, with TRBD1 matching 10 bases. The CDR3 extends over 14 amino acids. Unmatched junction bases numbered 5, after V lost 3 bases and J lost 6 bases. Germline V gene data show CDR1 as SGDLS and CDR2 as YYNGEE.

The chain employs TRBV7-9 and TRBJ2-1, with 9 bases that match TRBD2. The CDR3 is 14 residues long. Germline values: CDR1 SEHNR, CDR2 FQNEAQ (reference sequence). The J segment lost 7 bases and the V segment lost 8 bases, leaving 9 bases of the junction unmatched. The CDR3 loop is CASHPSGGRNEQFF. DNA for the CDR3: TGTGCCAGCCACCCGAGCGGGGGGCGAAATGAGCAGTTCTTC.

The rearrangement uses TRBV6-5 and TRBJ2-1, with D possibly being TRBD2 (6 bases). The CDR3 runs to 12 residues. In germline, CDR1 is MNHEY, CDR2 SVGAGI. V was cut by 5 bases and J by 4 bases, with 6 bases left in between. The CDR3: CASSGTYNEQFF. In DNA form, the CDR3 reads TGTGCCAGCAGTGGGACTTACAATGAGCAGTTCTTC.

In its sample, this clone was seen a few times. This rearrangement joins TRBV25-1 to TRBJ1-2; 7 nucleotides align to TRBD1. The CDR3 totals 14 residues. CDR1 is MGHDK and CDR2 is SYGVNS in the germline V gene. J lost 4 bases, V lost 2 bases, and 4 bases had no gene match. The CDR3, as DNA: TGTGCCAGCAGTGAACTGGGACAGATCTATGGCTACACCTTC. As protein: CASSELGQIYGYTF.

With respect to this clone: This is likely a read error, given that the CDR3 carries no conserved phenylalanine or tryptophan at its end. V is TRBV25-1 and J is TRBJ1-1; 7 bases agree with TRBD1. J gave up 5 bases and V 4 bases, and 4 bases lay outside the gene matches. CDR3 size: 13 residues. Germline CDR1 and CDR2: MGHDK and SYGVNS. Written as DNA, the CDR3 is TGTGCCAGCAGTGTGACAGGGAGAACTGAAGCTTTCTTG. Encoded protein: CASSVTGRTEAFL.

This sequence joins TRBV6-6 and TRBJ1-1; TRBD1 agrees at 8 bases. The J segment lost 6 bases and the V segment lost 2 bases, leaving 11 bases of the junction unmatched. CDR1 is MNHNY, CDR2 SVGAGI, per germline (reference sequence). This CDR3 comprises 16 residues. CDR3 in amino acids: CASSYTPTDRAAEAFF. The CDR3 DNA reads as TGTGCCAGCAGTTACACCCCAACGGACAGGGCGGCTGAAGCTTTCTTT.

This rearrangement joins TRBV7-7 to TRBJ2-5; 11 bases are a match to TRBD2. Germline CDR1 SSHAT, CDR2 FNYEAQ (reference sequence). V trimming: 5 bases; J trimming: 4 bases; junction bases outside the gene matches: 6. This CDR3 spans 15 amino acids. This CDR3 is CASSRVLAGGETQYF. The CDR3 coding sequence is TGTGCCAGCAGCCGCGTGCTAGCGGGGGGAGAGACCCAGTACTTC.

CDR3 region: CASSPFADSSYEQYF. CDR3 DNA sequence: TGTGCCAGCTCACCTTTTGCGGACAGCTCCTACGAGCAGTACTTC. The chain combines TRBV18 with TRBJ2-7; tentative D call: TRBD1 (6 bases). Germline V gives CDR1 KGHSH, CDR2 LQKENI. The V end lost 3 bases, the J end lost 0 bases, and 12 bases lay between the germline ends. The CDR3 runs 15 residues.

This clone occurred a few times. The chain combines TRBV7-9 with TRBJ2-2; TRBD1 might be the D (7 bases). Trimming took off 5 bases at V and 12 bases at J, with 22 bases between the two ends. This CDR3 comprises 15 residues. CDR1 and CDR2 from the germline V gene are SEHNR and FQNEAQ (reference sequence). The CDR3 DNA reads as TGTGCCAGCAGCGATCAGGCGGGACAGCGACCCCAGCTGTTTTTT. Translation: CASSDQAGQRPQLFF.

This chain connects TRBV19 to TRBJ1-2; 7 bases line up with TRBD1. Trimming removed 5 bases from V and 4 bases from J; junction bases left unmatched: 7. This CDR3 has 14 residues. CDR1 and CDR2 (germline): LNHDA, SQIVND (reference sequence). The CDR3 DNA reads TGTGCCAGTAGTTCAAACAGGGGAAGCTATGGCTACACCTTC. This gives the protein CASSSNRGSYGYTF.